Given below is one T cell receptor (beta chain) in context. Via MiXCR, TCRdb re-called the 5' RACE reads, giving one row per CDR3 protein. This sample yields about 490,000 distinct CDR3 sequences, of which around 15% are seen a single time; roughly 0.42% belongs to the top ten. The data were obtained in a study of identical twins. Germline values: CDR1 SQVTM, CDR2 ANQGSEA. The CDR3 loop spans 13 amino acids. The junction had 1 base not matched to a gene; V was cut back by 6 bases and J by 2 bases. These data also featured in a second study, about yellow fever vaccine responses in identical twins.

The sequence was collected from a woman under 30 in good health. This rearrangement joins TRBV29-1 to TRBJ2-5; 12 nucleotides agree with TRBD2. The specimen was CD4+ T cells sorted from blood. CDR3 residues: CSVGTSGQETQYF. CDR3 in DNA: TGCAGCGTGGGGACTAGCGGGCAAGAGACCCAGTACTTC.